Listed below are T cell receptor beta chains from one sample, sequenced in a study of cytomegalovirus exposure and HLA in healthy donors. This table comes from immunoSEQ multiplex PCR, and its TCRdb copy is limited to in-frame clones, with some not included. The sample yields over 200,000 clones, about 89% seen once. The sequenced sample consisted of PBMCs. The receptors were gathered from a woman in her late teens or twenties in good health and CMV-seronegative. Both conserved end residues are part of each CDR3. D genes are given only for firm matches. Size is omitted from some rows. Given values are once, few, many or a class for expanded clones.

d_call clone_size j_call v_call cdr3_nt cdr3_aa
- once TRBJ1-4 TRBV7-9 TGTGCCAGCAGCTCACTCGTTTGGGCGCGAGGGGAAAAACTGTTTTTT CASSSLVWARGEKLFF
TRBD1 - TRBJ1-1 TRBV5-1 TGCGCCAGCAGCCTACAGGGGGGAGGCACTGAAGCTTTCTTT CASSLQGGGTEAFF
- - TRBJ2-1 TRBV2 TGTGCCAGCAGCCCGCCGGGTAGCGCGCTTTACAATGAGCAGTTCTTC CASSPPGSALYNEQFF
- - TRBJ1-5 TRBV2 TGTGCCAGCCATCCCAAATCCCCGGGAACCCGAATGAGTGGGCCCCAGCATTTT CASHPKSPGTRMSGPQHF
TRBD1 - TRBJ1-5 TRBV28 TGTGCCAGCAAGGGACAGCTCAATCAGCCCCAGCATTTT CASKGQLNQPQHF
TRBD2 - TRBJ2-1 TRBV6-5 TGTGCCGTCCATCGGGGGGGGGCGAGCGATGAGCAGTTCTTC CAVHRGGASDEQFF
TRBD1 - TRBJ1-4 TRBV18 TGTGCCAGCTCACCAGGACAGGGGAACGAAAAACTGTTTTTT CASSPGQGNEKLFF
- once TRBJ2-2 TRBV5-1 TGCGCCAGCAATCAGGGTCTCGACACCGGGGAGCTGTTTTTT CASNQGLDTGELFF
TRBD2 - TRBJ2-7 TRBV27 TGTGCCAGCAGTTTATTTCTAGCGGGATCGGTCGAGCAGTACTTC CASSLFLAGSVEQYF
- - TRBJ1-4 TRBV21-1 TGTGCCAGCAGCAAAGAGGACAGGGGTAGGGAAAAACTGTTTTTT CASSKEDRGREKLFF
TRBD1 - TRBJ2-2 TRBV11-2 TGTGCCAGCAGCTTGGGACAGGGGGCATGGACCGGGGAGCTGTTTTTT CASSLGQGAWTGELFF
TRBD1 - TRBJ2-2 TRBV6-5 TGTGCCAGCAGTTACTCGACAGGGGCCGGGGAGCTGTTTTTT CASSYSTGAGELFF
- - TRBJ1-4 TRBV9 TGTGCCAGCAGCGTAAAAACCGGAGGGGTGGGGGGGGAAAAACTGTTTTTT CASSVKTGGVGGEKLFF
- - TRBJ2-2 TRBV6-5 TGTGCCAGCAGCCGTCTTAACACCGGGGAGCTGTTTTTT CASSRLNTGELFF
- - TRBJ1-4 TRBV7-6 TGTGCCAGCAGCCTCAGAACCCCACGGTCGGGGGAAGAAAAACTGTTTTTT CASSLRTPRSGEEKLFF
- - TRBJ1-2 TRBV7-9 TGTGCCGGCAGCTTAGCAAGGGGGATGTGGGGCTACACCTTC CAGSLARGMWGYTF
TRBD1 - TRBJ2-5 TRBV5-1 TGCGCCAGCAGCTTGGGGGCAGGGGGAGAGACCCAGTACTTC CASSLGAGGETQYF
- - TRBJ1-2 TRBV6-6 TGTGCCAGCAGTACCCTATCCCAGGGTAACTATGGCTACACCTTC CASSTLSQGNYGYTF
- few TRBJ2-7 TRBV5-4 TGTGCCTCGGCGGGGGCACGGGAGCAGTACTTC CASAGAREQYF
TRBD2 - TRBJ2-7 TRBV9 TGTGCCAGCAGCGGGGGACTAGCGGGTTACGAGCAGTACTTC CASSGGLAGYEQYF
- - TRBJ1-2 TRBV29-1 TGCAGCGTTGAAGGCCTATATGGCTACACCTTC CSVEGLYGYTF
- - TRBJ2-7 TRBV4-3 TGCGCCAGCAGCCAAGATGGGGCTAGCGTCTACGAGCAGTACTTC CASSQDGASVYEQYF
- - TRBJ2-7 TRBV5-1 TGCGCCAGCAGCTTGTTTTGGGGAGTCGAGCAGTACTTC CASSLFWGVEQYF
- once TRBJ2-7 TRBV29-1 TGCAGCGCAACTCAGGGTAGGGTCGAGCAGTACTTC CSATQGRVEQYF
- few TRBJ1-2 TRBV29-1 TGCAGCGTTGAATCAGGTTATGGCTACACCTTC CSVESGYGYTF
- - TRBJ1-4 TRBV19 TGTGCCAGTAGTAGGCTAGCAACTAATGAAAAACTGTTTTTT CASSRLATNEKLFF
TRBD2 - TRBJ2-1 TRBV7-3 TGTGCCAGCAGCCTTGGACTAGCGACCTACAATGAGCAGTTCTTC CASSLGLATYNEQFF
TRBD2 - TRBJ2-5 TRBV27 TGTGCCAGCAGTCCCTTGAGTGTAGCGGGTAACCAAGAGACCCAGTACTTC CASSPLSVAGNQETQYF
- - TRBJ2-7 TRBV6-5 TGTGCCAGCAGTAATAGTCTCGAGCAGTACTTC CASSNSLEQYF
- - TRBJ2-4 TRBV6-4 TGTGCCAGCAGTGCCGAGACAGACCTAATAGCCAAAAACATTCAGTACTTC CASSAETDLIAKNIQYF
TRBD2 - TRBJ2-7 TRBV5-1 TGCGCCAGCAGCCTAGGGACTAGCGGGAGTGACGAGCAGTACTTC CASSLGTSGSDEQYF
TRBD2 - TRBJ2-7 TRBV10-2 TGCGCCAGCAGTCCAGACTGGGGCGGGGGAGAGCAGTACTTC CASSPDWGGGEQYF
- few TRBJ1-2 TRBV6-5 TGTGCCAGCAGTAGGGATCCGGGGGAGGCGCGAACCTTC CASSRDPGEARTF
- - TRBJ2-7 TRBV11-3 TGTGCCAGCAGCTTATCCGTGAACAAACCCGCCTACGAGCAGTACTTC CASSLSVNKPAYEQYF
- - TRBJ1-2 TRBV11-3 TGTGCCAGCAGCTTCACGGTCTATGGCTACACCTTC CASSFTVYGYTF
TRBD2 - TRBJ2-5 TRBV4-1 TGCGCCAGCAGCCTCCAGCGGGAACGGACCCAGTACTTC CASSLQRERTQYF
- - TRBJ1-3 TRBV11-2 TGTGCCAGCAGGCTGAGCTCTGGAAACACCATATATTTT CASRLSSGNTIYF
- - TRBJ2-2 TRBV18 TGTGCCAGCTCACCACCGGGCGTGGGAGCCACCGGGGAGCTGTTTTTT CASSPPGVGATGELFF
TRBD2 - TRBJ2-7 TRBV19 TGTGCCAGTAGTATCGTAGCTAGCGGGGTTAGCTCCTACGAGCAGTACTTC CASSIVASGVSSYEQYF
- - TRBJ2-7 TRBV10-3 TGTGCCATCGAGGCCGAGCAGAGCTCCTACGAGCAGTACTTC CAIEAEQSSYEQYF
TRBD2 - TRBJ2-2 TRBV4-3 TGCGCCAGCAGCCGAAGGCCCGGGCTAGCGGGGGCCGGGGAGCTGTTTTTT CASSRRPGLAGAGELFF
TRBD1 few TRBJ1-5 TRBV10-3 TGTGCCATCAGTGGCAAAACGACGGGACAGGGTACGCAGCCCCAGCATTTT CAISGKTTGQGTQPQHF
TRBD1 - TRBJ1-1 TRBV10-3 TGTGCCATCAGTTTTACAGGGGGGACTGAAGCTTTCTTT CAISFTGGTEAFF
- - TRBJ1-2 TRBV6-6 TGTGCCAGCACCCCGGGTTCCCCTGGCTACACCTTC CASTPGSPGYTF
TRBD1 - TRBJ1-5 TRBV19 TGTGCCAGTAGTATCAGGGGGGCCTACCTCGATCTCAATCAGCCCCAGCATTTT CASSIRGAYLDLNQPQHF
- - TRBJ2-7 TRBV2 TGTGCCAAACAGGGTTCCTACGAGCAGTACTTC CAKQGSYEQYF
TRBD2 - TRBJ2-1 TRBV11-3 TGTGCCAGCAGCCCAGCTGGCGGGAGGAGTGAGCAGTTCTTC CASSPAGGRSEQFF
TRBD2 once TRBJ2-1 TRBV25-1 TGTGCCAGCAGTGAACTAGCGGGGGGCCACAATGAGCAGTTCTTC CASSELAGGHNEQFF
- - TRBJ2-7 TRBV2 TGTGCCAGCAGTGTAACGGGTCCCTACGAGCAGTACTTC CASSVTGPYEQYF
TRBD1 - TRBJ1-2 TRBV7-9 TGTGCCAGCAGCTTAGGCGGGGTCCAAACAGGGGGCGATGGCTACACCTTC CASSLGGVQTGGDGYTF
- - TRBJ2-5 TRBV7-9 TGTGCCAGCAGCCAGACATCCGCTCAAGAGACCCAGTACTTC CASSQTSAQETQYF
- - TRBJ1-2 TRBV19 TGTGCCAGTAGTATAGGGGCTATTGGCTACACCTTC CASSIGAIGYTF